The subject of this entry is one T cell receptor (beta chain). Its target is unknown. Germline V gene lookup returns CDR1 SGDLS and CDR2 YYNGEE. Trimming shortened V by 0 bases and J by 0 bases, and 9 bases separated the two germline ends. This CDR3 contains 16 residues. This sample was taken from a study of blood T cells in healthy people across ages. Notes on the study in general: Estimated diversity that came from one million T cells was considered an underestimate.

Total RNA, at least 5.5 micrograms per sample, came from PBMCs. A J-beta primer mix and a sample-barcoded 5' primer were used in a second PCR of about 7 to 12 cycles. MiXCR, applied by TCRdb to the 5' RACE reads, yields one record per CDR3 protein. There are 700,000 to 850,000 distinct CDR3 sequences in the sample; about 53% occur only once, and 40% to 50% lies in the top ten. The chain combines TRBV9 with TRBJ2-2, with D possibly being TRBD1 or TRBD2 (5 bases each). The source material was blood. This receptor was taken from a man of 80 years or more in good health. The CDR3 DNA reads as TGTGCCAGCAGCGTAGCGGGACGGCCGAACACCGGGGAGCTGTTTTTT. It specifies CASSVAGRPNTGELFF.